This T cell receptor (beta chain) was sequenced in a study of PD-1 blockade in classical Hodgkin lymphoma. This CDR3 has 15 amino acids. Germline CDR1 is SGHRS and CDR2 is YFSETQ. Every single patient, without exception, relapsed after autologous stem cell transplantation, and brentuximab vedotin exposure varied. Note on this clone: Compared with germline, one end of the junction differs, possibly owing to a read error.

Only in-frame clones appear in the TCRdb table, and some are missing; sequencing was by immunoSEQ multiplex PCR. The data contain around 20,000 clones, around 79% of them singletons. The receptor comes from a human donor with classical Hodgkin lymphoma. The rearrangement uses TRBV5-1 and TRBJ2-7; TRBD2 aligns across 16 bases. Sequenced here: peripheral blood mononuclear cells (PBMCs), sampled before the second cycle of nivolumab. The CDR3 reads CASSFTGTSGGERYF. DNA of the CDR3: TGCGCCAGCAGCTTTACCGGGACTAGCGGGGGGGAGCGGTACTTC. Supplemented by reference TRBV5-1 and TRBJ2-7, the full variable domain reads KAGVTQTPRYLIKTRGQQVTLSCSPISGHRSVSWYQQTPGQGLQFLFEYFSETQRNKGNFPGRFSGRQFSNSRSEMNVSTLELGDSALYLCASSFTGTSGGERYFGPGTRLTVT.